Each of the 31 T cell receptor beta chains below was sequenced from the same sample in a study of cytomegalovirus exposure and HLA in healthy donors. PCR involved 60 Vbeta and 13 Jbeta primers. Sequencing was performed with immunoSEQ multiplex PCR; in TCRdb, only in-frame clones are kept and a portion is missing. This table holds under 200,000 clones, around 80% found once. Sequencing was done on a sample of PBMCs. These receptors were collected from a woman aged 40 to 55 in good health and CMV-seropositive.

The gene calls are TRBV5-1 and TRBJ2-7; 7 nucleotides match TRBD1. J gave up 7 bases and V 4 bases, and 14 bases lay outside the gene matches. Germline assignment: CDR1 SGHRS and CDR2 YFSETQ. This CDR3 region has 15 residues. CDR3 DNA: TGCGCCAGCAGCCAAAGGGGGCTAGAGGTCGGTGAGCAGTACTTC. Amino acids: CASSQRGLEVGEQYF.

This chain links TRBV4-3 with TRBJ1-4, with D perhaps TRBD1 (6 bases). In germline, CDR1 is LGHNA, CDR2 YSLEER. Trimming left V 1 base short and J 8 bases short, with 17 bases between. This CDR3 spans 16 amino acids. The CDR3, as DNA: TGCGCCAGCAGCCAAGCCCGGGGGGCGCGTCACGAAAAACTGTTTTTT. Translating gives CASSQARGARHEKLFF.

The gene calls are TRBV28 and TRBJ1-5; D not certain. Germline V gives CDR1 MDHEN, CDR2 SYDVKM. The CDR3 has 14 residues. Trimming shortened V by 3 bases and J by 0 bases, and 6 bases separated the two germline ends. The CDR3 nucleotides are TGTGCCAGCAGTTTCGGGAATAGCAATCAGCCCCAGCATTTT. Protein sequence: CASSFGNSNQPQHF.

This chain connects TRBV28 to TRBJ1-5, with D unresolved. Trimming pared 7 bases from V and 7 bases from J, leaving 11 bases between. The CDR3 spans 12 residues. Germline CDR1 MDHEN, CDR2 SYDVKM. The CDR3 nucleotides read TGTGCCAGCACCGTGCCCGGGCAGCCCCAGCATTTT. Amino acid sequence: CASTVPGQPQHF.

This chain connects TRBV15 to TRBJ1-5; D not certain. V lost 0 bases to trimming and J lost 7 bases, with 10 bases between them. CDR1 LNHNV and CDR2 YYDKDF come from the germline V gene (reference sequence). The CDR3 spans 14 residues. The DNA for the CDR3 is TGTGCCACCAGCAGAGATTATCGAGGGCAGCCCCAGCATTTT. It yields the protein CATSRDYRGQPQHF.

This chain connects TRBV29-1 to TRBJ2-1, with D possibly TRBD1 on 6 matching bases. Germline lookup yields CDR1 SQVTM and CDR2 ANQGSEA. There are 13 residues in the CDR3. The V gene lost 4 bases and the J gene lost 0 bases, with 7 bases spanning the gap. CDR3 loop: CSVGTVSYNEQFF. Here the CDR3 DNA reads TGCAGCGTTGGGACAGTCTCCTACAATGAGCAGTTCTTC.

The rearrangement joins TRBV7-3 to TRBJ2-3; TRBD2 agrees at 7 bases. After removal of 4 bases from V and 3 bases from J, the junction contained 7 bases not matched to a gene. Germline V gives CDR1 SGHTA, CDR2 FQGTGA. This CDR3 region has 15 residues. CDR3 sequence: CASSSLGGGTDTQYF. Here the CDR3 DNA reads TGTGCCAGCAGCTCCCTCGGGGGAGGGACAGATACGCAGTATTTT.

The chain links TRBV19 to TRBJ1-3; maybe TRBD1 (6 bases). Germline V gene sequence: CDR1 LNHDA, CDR2 SQIVND (reference sequence). The ends were cut back, 4 bases at V and 6 bases at J, with 10 bases in the middle. The CDR3 has 13 residues. The CDR3 DNA is TGTGCCAGTAGTACCCGGACAGTAAACACCATATATTTT. Translated, it gives CASSTRTVNTIYF. Using reference TRBV19 and TRBJ1-3 for the parts outside the CDR3, the full variable domain is DGGITQSPKYLFRKEGQNVTLSCEQNLNHDAMYWYRQDPGQGLRLIYYSQIVNDFQKGDIAEGYSVSREKKESFPLTVTSAQKNPTAFYLCASSTRTVNTIYFGEGSWLTVV.

The gene calls are TRBV29-1 and TRBJ2-1, with 13 bases aligning to TRBD2. Germline lookup yields CDR1 SQVTM and CDR2 ANQGSEA. V was clipped by 5 bases and J by 5 bases; unmatched bases: 9. The CDR3 sequence is 16 residues long. The chain's CDR3 is CSVPTTGTSGNNEQFF. DNA for the CDR3: TGCAGCGTTCCTACTACTGGGACTAGCGGGAACAATGAGCAGTTCTTC.

This rearrangement joins TRBV11-1 to TRBJ2-1; 11 nucleotides line up with TRBD2. Germline values: CDR1 SGHAT, CDR2 FQDESV (reference sequence). This CDR3 contains 15 residues. V lost 5 bases to trimming and J lost 5 bases; unmatched junction nucleotides: 5. The CDR3 DNA sequence: TGTGCCAGCAGCCCCAGTAGCGGGAGGGACAATGAGCAGTTCTTC. It encodes CASSPSSGRDNEQFF. Combining the CDR3 with reference TRBV11-1 and TRBJ2-1 gives the whole variable domain EAEVAQSPRYKITEKSQAVAFWCDPISGHATLYWYRQILGQGPELLVQFQDESVVDDSQLPKDRFSAERLKGVDSTLKIQPAELGDSAMYLCASSPSSGRDNEQFFGPGTRLTVL.

The rearrangement joins TRBV7-9 to TRBJ2-3; tentatively, D is TRBD1 (6 bases). The CDR3 consists of 18 residues. V was shortened by 4 bases and J by 2 bases, with 22 bases between the two germline ends. Per the germline V gene, CDR1 is SEHNR and CDR2 is FQNEAQ (reference sequence). The CDR3, as DNA: TGTGCCAGCAGCTCCAGGGTGGACAGAAGGGGGAACACAGATACGCAGTATTTT. Amino acid sequence: CASSSRVDRRGNTDTQYF.

V and J are TRBV6-5 and TRBJ2-5, with 10 bases identical to TRBD2. The CDR3 loop spans 14 amino acids. Germline trimming cut 6 bases from V and 3 bases from J; bases unmatched to any gene: 4. The germline V gene encodes CDR1 MNHEY and CDR2 SVGAGI. The CDR3 nucleotides are TGTGCCAGCAGCGCCGGGACTAGCGAAGAGACCCAGTACTTC. This encodes CASSAGTSEETQYF.

This clone is a singleton in its sample. The V and J genes are TRBV9 and TRBJ2-1, with TRBD2 identical over 9 bases. CDR3 length equals 14 residues. Germline CDR1 and CDR2: SGDLS and YYNGEE. V was pared by 4 bases and J by 9 bases, with 8 bases of the junction left unmatched. CDR3 protein: CASSKNLAGAEQFF. Here the CDR3 DNA reads TGTGCCAGCAGCAAAAACTTAGCGGGAGCTGAGCAGTTCTTC.

The chain recombines TRBV6-5 with TRBJ2-7; D unclear. CDR1 is MNHEY and CDR2 is SVGAGI in the germline V gene. The ends were cut back, 5 bases at V and 0 bases at J, with 14 bases in the middle. This CDR3 is built from 15 residues. CDR3 sequence (DNA): TGTGCCAGCAGTCAGGCCGGCCAGAGCTCCTACGAGCAGTACTTC. This encodes CASSQAGQSSYEQYF.

This clone was seen only once. V is TRBV5-1 and J is TRBJ2-1; the match to TRBD2 covers 9 bases. V shed 0 bases and J 9 bases; nucleotides not matched to a gene: 13. Germline values: CDR1 SGHRS, CDR2 YFSETQ. This CDR3 region has 17 residues. The CDR3 DNA follows: TGCGCCAGCAGCTTGGTAGCGGGAGACCCTTTTGGGGGTGAGCAGTTCTTC. Amino acids: CASSLVAGDPFGGEQFF.

V is TRBV5-1 and J is TRBJ1-5; maybe TRBD1 (6 bases). The CDR3 extends over 14 amino acids. Per germline, CDR1 SGHRS and CDR2 YFSETQ. With 2 bases removed from V and 2 bases from J, the gap between germline ends came to 8 bases. CDR3 region: CASSFRGGNQPQHF. The CDR3 bases are TGCGCCAGCAGCTTCAGGGGTGGCAATCAGCCCCAGCATTTT.

The chain carries TRBV11-2 and TRBJ1-1; D is possibly TRBD1 (5 bases). The V gene lost 1 base and the J gene lost 1 base, with 10 bases spanning the gap. Germline assignment: CDR1 SGHAT and CDR2 FQNNGV. This CDR3 comprises 15 residues. CDR3 nucleotides: TGTGCCAGCAGCTTAGGGTGGGGCGCGAACACTGAAGCTTTCTTT. Translation gives CASSLGWGANTEAFF.

This sequence joins TRBV9 and TRBJ2-1; D might be TRBD1 (6 bases). CDR3 length equals 15 residues. Germline CDR1 SGDLS, CDR2 YYNGEE. Trimming left V 3 bases short and J 5 bases short, with 15 bases between. The CDR3 protein is CASSARPGDNNEQFF. The CDR3 DNA reads TGTGCCAGCAGCGCAAGACCAGGGGATAACAATGAGCAGTTCTTC.

V is TRBV28 and J is TRBJ2-5; 10 positions agree with TRBD2. CDR3 size: 16 residues. J lost 11 bases, V lost 5 bases, and 17 bases had no gene match. In germline, CDR1 is MDHEN, CDR2 SYDVKM. The DNA for the CDR3 is TGTGCCAGCAGTCCGACTAGCGGGCCCACTTTGGTAGAGCAGTACTTC. This sequence encodes CASSPTSGPTLVEQYF. Full variable domain (outside the CDR3, taken from reference TRBV28 and TRBJ2-5): DVKVTQSSRYLVKRTGEKVFLECVQDMDHENMFWYRQDPGLGLRLIYFSYDVKMKEKGDIPEGYSVSREKKERFSLILESASTNQTSMYLCASSPTSGPTLVEQYFGPGTRLLVL.

In this sample, this clone turned up once. The gene calls are TRBV7-2 and TRBJ2-2; possible D gene TRBD2, 6 bases. The ends were cut back, 6 bases at V and 7 bases at J, with 18 bases in the middle. This CDR3 has 15 amino acids. CDR1 and CDR2 from the germline V gene are SGHTA and FQGNSA. The CDR3 coding sequence is TGTGCCAGCAGTTCCCAGCCGAGGAGGGGCGGGGAGCTGTTTTTT. It specifies CASSSQPRRGGELFF.

J is TRBJ1-2 and V is TRBV2; 11 bases line up with TRBD1. The trim removed 5 bases at V and 4 bases at J, leaving 12 bases unmatched. Germline CDR1 and CDR2: SNHLY and FYNNEI. The CDR3 is 17 residues long. CDR3 sequence: CASSRQATGTGGYGYTF. CDR3 in DNA: TGTGCCAGCAGTCGGCAGGCGACCGGGACAGGGGGCTATGGCTACACCTTC.

The chain recombines TRBV7-8 with TRBJ2-5; perhaps TRBD2 as D (6 bases). The J call may be mistaken, given a closer DNA end match to TRBJ2-7. Germline V lookup: CDR1 SGHVS, CDR2 FQNEAQ. This CDR3 has 15 amino acids. CDR3 sequence: CASSLEPLRDYEQYF. The CDR3 DNA is TGTGCCAGCAGCTTAGAACCCCTGCGGGACTACGAGCAGTACTTC.

The chain employs TRBV7-9 and TRBJ1-3; a possible D gene is TRBD1 (5 bases). Looked up from germline, CDR1 is SEHNR and CDR2 is FQNEAQ (reference sequence). The CDR3 loop spans 18 amino acids. Trimming took off 0 bases at V and 1 base at J, with 16 bases between the two ends. The CDR3 protein is CASSLAGRRGSSGNTIYF. DNA of the CDR3: TGTGCCAGCAGCTTAGCCGGCAGAAGGGGTAGTTCTGGAAACACCATATATTTT. The whole variable domain, filled in from reference TRBV7-9 and TRBJ1-3, reads DTGVSQNPRHKITKRGQNVTFRCDPISEHNRLYWYRQTLGQGPEFLTYFQNEAQLEKSRLLSDRFSAERPKGSFSTLEIQRTEQGDSAMYLCASSLAGRRGSSGNTIYFGEGSWLTVV.

The CDR3 DNA follows: TGTGCCAGCAGTGGGGGGGGGAGGGTCTACGAGCAGTACTTC. Protein: CASSGGGRVYEQYF. The V gene is TRBV6-1, the J gene TRBJ2-7; 7 bases agree with TRBD2. The V gene end was trimmed by 4 bases and the J gene end by 3 bases; junction bases not matched to a gene: 6. CDR1 is MNHNS and CDR2 is SASEGT in the germline V gene. The CDR3 is made up of 14 amino acids.

The genes are TRBV21-1 and TRBJ1-1; the tabulated D call, TRBD1, remains unverified against the DNA. TRBV21-1 is a pseudogene. CDR3 size: 19 residues. CDR3 nucleotide sequence: TGTGCCAGCAGCAAAGCGGCTTTCACAGGGATTTTTATGAACACTGAAGCTTTCTTT. Its protein product is CASSKAAFTGIFMNTEAFF.

This rearrangement joins TRBV29-1 to TRBJ2-5; D remains unclear. This CDR3 is built from 12 residues. Deletions cut 4 bases from V and 5 bases from J, with 11 bases between. Germline lookup yields CDR1 SQVTM and CDR2 ANQGSEA. CDR3: CSVGLSGETQYF. DNA of the CDR3: TGCAGCGTTGGGCTCTCCGGGGAGACCCAGTACTTC.

The chain recombines TRBV28 with TRBJ1-2, with D possibly matching TRBD1 (6 bases). Germline CDR1 reads MDHEN; CDR2 reads SYDVKM. The CDR3 spans 15 residues. V lost 2 bases to trimming and J lost 4 bases, with 14 bases between them. The CDR3 nucleotides read TGTGCCAGCAGTTTACCCACAGGGATTTCCTATGGCTACACCTTC. This sequence encodes CASSLPTGISYGYTF.

V usage is TRBV7-9 and J usage is TRBJ1-5; D gene uncertain. Trimming removed 1 base at V and 1 base at J, with 11 bases between. The CDR3 spans 16 residues. In germline, CDR1 is SEHNR, CDR2 FQNEAQ (reference sequence). CDR3 sequence (DNA): TGTGCCAGCAGCTTAGGGAGGGTAGGAAGCAATCAGCCCCAGCATTTT. It yields the protein CASSLGRVGSNQPQHF.

The chain combines TRBV6-6 with TRBJ2-7; TRBD1 aligns across 8 bases. The CDR3 spans 15 residues. Germline V lookup: CDR1 MNHNY, CDR2 SVGAGI (reference sequence). With V trimmed by 2 bases and J by 4 bases, 7 bases remained unmatched. The CDR3 loop is CASSYPTGQGYEQYF. Here the CDR3 DNA reads TGTGCCAGCAGTTACCCAACTGGACAGGGTTACGAGCAGTACTTC.

This chain links TRBV27 with TRBJ1-2; 8 nucleotides match TRBD1. CDR3 length: 15 amino acids. CDR1 is MNHEY and CDR2 is SMNVEV in the germline V gene (reference sequence). The V and J ends lost 5 bases and 3 bases, in that order; junction bases with no gene match: 8. The CDR3 region has the DNA TGTGCCAGCAGTGCCCGGACAGGGTTTGACTATGGCTACACCTTC. Translation gives CASSARTGFDYGYTF.

The V call is TRBV27, the J call TRBJ2-3; 8 bases fit TRBD2. Germline assignment: CDR1 MNHEY and CDR2 SMNVEV (reference sequence). Trimming cost V 2 bases and J 6 bases; bases outside gene matches: 1. This CDR3 is built from 13 residues. The CDR3 DNA reads TGTGCCAGCAGTTTACGGGAGGGGGATACGCAGTATTTT. Protein product: CASSLREGDTQYF.